The rows below give T cell receptor beta chains drawn from one sample of a study of T-cell memory formation after mild COVID-19. TCRdb used MiXCR to reprocess the 5' RACE reads, holding one entry per CDR3 protein. Here the sample spans about 360,000 distinct CDR3 sequences, approximately 15% being singletons. The sequenced material came from PBMCs or a T cell subset sorted from them (not recorded which). The receptor set was obtained from a man between 18 and 35 years old who had mild COVID-19 (a few samples of this study predate the infection). Cell type and time point are not known. Both conserved end residues are part of each CDR3. D genes are given only for firm matches. Expanded clones are given a class, and other clones once, few, many or no size at all.

>TRBD1|many|TRBJ1-4|TRBV4-1
TGCGCCAGCAGCCAGGGGACAGTTGCAACTAATGAAAAACTGTTTTTT
CASSQGTVATNEKLFF
>NA|NA|TRBJ2-5|TRBV19
TGTGCCAGTGTCGGGCAGAACCAAGAGACCCAGTACTTC
CASVGQNQETQYF
>NA|NA|TRBJ1-1|TRBV19
TGTGCCAGTAGTATTATTTCGGGTCCTGAAGCTTTCTTT
CASSIISGPEAFF
>TRBD1|few|TRBJ1-5|TRBV30
TGTGCCTGGACGACAGGGCTCAATCAGCCCCAGCATTTT
CAWTTGLNQPQHF
>NA|NA|TRBJ2-3|TRBV6-2/TRBV6-3
TGTGCCAGCACCCTTGACCGGTACGCTACGCAGTATTTT
CASTLDRYATQYF
>TRBD1|NA|TRBJ1-5|TRBV18
TGTGCCAGCTCATGGGGGACAGGGGGCAATCAGCCCCAGCATTTT
CASSWGTGGNQPQHF
>NA|NA|TRBJ2-3|TRBV7-9
TGTGCCAGCAGCTTCCGGACTGGGAGCACAGATACGCAGTATTTT
CASSFRTGSTDTQYF
>NA|NA|TRBJ1-5|TRBV6-1
TGTGCCAGCAGTGAGGTCAGGGGCAGGGGTGAGCCCCAGCATTTT
CASSEVRGRGEPQHF
>TRBD2|NA|TRBJ2-5|TRBV7-9
TGTGCCAGCAGCTTAGTGGCGGGGGGGCACACGAAGACCCAGTACTTC
CASSLVAGGHTKTQYF
>NA|many|TRBJ2-5|TRBV6-5
TGTGCCAGCAGTCCCATGGGGCTTGAGACCCAGTACTTC
CASSPMGLETQYF
>TRBD1|NA|TRBJ2-1|TRBV28
TGTGCCAGCAGTCGAAGGACAGGGGTGAATGAGCAGTTCTTC
CASSRRTGVNEQFF
>NA|NA|TRBJ1-1|TRBV5-4
TGTGCCAGCAGCAAGAGGACGGTGAACACTGAAGCTTTCTTT
CASSKRTVNTEAFF
>TRBD2|NA|TRBJ2-2|TRBV3-1
TGTGCCAGCAGCCCGACTAGCGGGAGGACTACCGCGGAGCTGTTTTTT
CASSPTSGRTTAELFF
>NA|NA|TRBJ2-2|TRBV5-1
TGCGCCGGAAAGGGGGGACCGAACACCGGGGAGCTGTTTTTT
CAGKGGPNTGELFF
>TRBD1|few|TRBJ2-4|TRBV20-1
TGCAGTGCTGGGACAGGTTTGGCCAAAAACATTCAGTACTTC
CSAGTGLAKNIQYF
>TRBD1|many|TRBJ2-7|TRBV6-5
TGTGCCAGCAGTTACATGGGACAGGTAGCCTACGAGCAGTACTTC
CASSYMGQVAYEQYF
>TRBD2|few|TRBJ2-5|TRBV7-3
TGTGCCAGCAGCTGGGGAGCGGGGGGACGGGAGACCCAGTACTTC
CASSWGAGGRETQYF
>NA|NA|TRBJ2-1|TRBV30
TGTGCCTGGAGCAGCATGCGGGCCCACAATGAGCAGTTCTTC
CAWSSMRAHNEQFF
>NA|NA|TRBJ2-5|TRBV7-2
TGTGCCAGCAGCTTAGAAAGGGAAGAGACCCAGTACTTC
CASSLEREETQYF
>TRBD2|few|TRBJ2-3|TRBV7-2
TGTGCCAGCAGCTTAATTTCGGGAGCGGGGGTGGATACGCAGTATTTT
CASSLISGAGVDTQYF
>TRBD1|many|TRBJ2-3|TRBV10-2
TGCGCCAGCAGTAAGGACAGGGGGAGCGGAGATACGCAGTATTTT
CASSKDRGSGDTQYF
>TRBD2|NA|TRBJ2-3|TRBV20-1
TGCAGTGCTGGGACTAGCGGGGGGACTAGCACAGATACGCAGTATTTT
CSAGTSGGTSTDTQYF
>TRBD1|few|TRBJ1-2|TRBV6-5
TGTGCCAGCAGGCGTACACAGGGGGCTGACGGCTACACCTTC
CASRRTQGADGYTF
>NA|many|TRBJ1-1|TRBV12-5
TGTGCTAGTGGTTCTTGGTCCTACACTGAAGCTTTCTTT
CASGSWSYTEAFF
>NA|NA|TRBJ2-7|TRBV5-6
TGTGCCAGCAGCTTCGGTTCAGGTTTAGCCTACGAGCAGTACTTC
CASSFGSGLAYEQYF
>NA|NA|TRBJ2-5|TRBV2
TGTGCCAGCCGACCGTCGATAGCGACCCAGTACTTC
CASRPSIATQYF
>NA|few|TRBJ1-2|TRBV20-1
TGCAGTGCTAGAGATCGCCAACAGTCCCTAAACTATGGCTACACCTTC
CSARDRQQSLNYGYTF
>NA|few|TRBJ2-7|TRBV10-3
TGTGCCATCAGTGGGGAGGCTGGGTCTTCCTACGAGCAGTACTTC
CAISGEAGSSYEQYF
>NA|NA|TRBJ2-5|TRBV6-6
TGTGCCAGCAGCCCTGGGCCAGGGGGAGGTGAGACCCAGTACTTC
CASSPGPGGGETQYF
>TRBD2|few|TRBJ2-3|TRBV4-2
TGTGCCAGCAGCCAAGTCCTAGCGGGAAACACAGATACGCAGTATTTT
CASSQVLAGNTDTQYF
>NA|few|TRBJ1-4|TRBV6-5
TGTGCCAGCAGCAGGGGACCGGGCGGGGAAAAACTGTTTTTT
CASSRGPGGEKLFF
>NA|few|TRBJ1-1|TRBV7-9
TGTGCCAACTCTCGGCCGGGGGCAACTGAAGCTTTCTTT
CANSRPGATEAFF
>NA|NA|TRBJ1-5|TRBV20-1
TGCAGTGCTAGACCCCCGACAGATCAGCCCCAGCATTTT
CSARPPTDQPQHF
>TRBD1|NA|TRBJ1-5|TRBV18
TGTGCCAGCTCACCGGGACAGGGGTCACAGCAGCCCCAGCATTTT
CASSPGQGSQQPQHF
>NA|many|TRBJ2-3|TRBV7-2
TGTGCCAGCAGCTTAGCGCCCGCGGGAGATACGCAGTATTTT
CASSLAPAGDTQYF
>NA|NA|TRBJ1-1|TRBV12-3/TRBV12-4
TGTGCCAGCAGTTTAAAGGAGGGACCGGATTTTGCTTTCTTT
CASSLKEGPDFAFF
>NA|few|TRBJ2-7|TRBV28
TGTGCCAGCAGCCCCATGGTAACCTACGAGCAGTACTTC
CASSPMVTYEQYF
>NA|many|TRBJ2-2|TRBV9
TGTGCCAGCAGCGTAGTAGGTCAGGGCCACGGGGAGCTGTTTTTT
CASSVVGQGHGELFF
>NA|few|TRBJ2-1|TRBV15
TGTGCCACCAGCAGAGATAGCCCTAGTAATGAGCAGTTCTTC
CATSRDSPSNEQFF
>TRBD2|NA|TRBJ2-1|TRBV7-2
TGTGCCAGCAGCTTGGAGCGGGGGGGCTATGAGCAGTTCTTC
CASSLERGGYEQFF
>NA|many|TRBJ2-5|TRBV7-2
TGTGCCAGCAGTTATACAGGGTTTGAGACCCAGTACTTC
CASSYTGFETQYF
>NA|NA|TRBJ2-6|TRBV7-3
TGTGCCAGCAGCTCCGAAGGGACCGGGGCCAACGTCCTGACTTTC
CASSSEGTGANVLTF
>NA|NA|TRBJ2-5|TRBV5-1
TGCGCCAGCAGCTTGGCCCCGACAGGCCAAGAGACCCAGTACTTC
CASSLAPTGQETQYF
>NA|NA|TRBJ2-4|TRBV6-5
TGTGCCAGCAGTTCCCCACAGGCCGGGAACATTCAGTACTTC
CASSSPQAGNIQYF
>TRBD2|NA|TRBJ2-2|TRBV9
TGTGCCAGCAGCGCCGCCCCACTAGCGGGGGTACCTAACACCGGGGAGCTGTTTTTT
CASSAAPLAGVPNTGELFF
>NA|NA|TRBJ1-5|TRBV5-1
TGCGCCAGCAGCTTGGGTCAGGGAGGTTCAAGCAATCAGCCCCAGCATTTT
CASSLGQGGSSNQPQHF
>TRBD1|few|TRBJ2-5|TRBV5-1
TGCGCCAGCAGCTCCCAGGACAGGGGAGAGACCCAGTACTTC
CASSSQDRGETQYF
>TRBD1|NA|TRBJ1-2|TRBV24-1
TGTGCCACCCGGGTAATTACAGGGGGCAAGGGCTACACCTTC
CATRVITGGKGYTF
>NA|few|TRBJ2-3|TRBV10-3
TGTGCCATCAGTGAGTCCTGGGGGCCATCAGATACGCAGTATTTT
CAISESWGPSDTQYF
>NA|NA|TRBJ2-5|TRBV4-1
TGCGCCAGCAGCCAGGGAGCGGGCGGATCCTCATGGGCCCAGTACTTC
CASSQGAGGSSWAQYF
>TRBD2|NA|TRBJ2-2|TRBV12-3/TRBV12-4
TGTGCCAGCAGTTTGGAACGGGGGGGCCCCGGGGAGCTGTTTTTT
CASSLERGGPGELFF
>NA|NA|TRBJ1-3|TRBV4-3
TGCGCCAGCAGCCAAGGCGTTCTTGGAAACACCATATATTTT
CASSQGVLGNTIYF
>TRBD2|NA|TRBJ2-7|TRBV18
TGTGCCAGCTCACCTAAACTAGCGTGGACCTACGAGCAGTACTTC
CASSPKLAWTYEQYF
>NA|many|TRBJ2-7|TRBV6-2/TRBV6-3
TGTGCCAGCAGTTACTCTACCGTTCGCCGGGGGGAGCAGTACTTC
CASSYSTVRRGEQYF
>NA|NA|TRBJ1-5|TRBV4-3
TGCGCCAGCAGCCAAGATTTGAGTCAGCCCCAGCATTTT
CASSQDLSQPQHF
>NA|many|TRBJ1-5|TRBV28
TGTGCCAGCAGTTTGATTAGGGATCAGCCCCAGCATTTT
CASSLIRDQPQHF
>NA|NA|TRBJ1-6|TRBV27
TGTGCCAGCAGTTTACGCAGGGGAGCTTCACCCCTCCACTTT
CASSLRRGASPLHF
>TRBD1|NA|TRBJ1-5|TRBV6-2/TRBV6-3
TGTGCCAGCAGATTCCCGGGACAGGGTGATCAGCCCCAGCATTTT
CASRFPGQGDQPQHF
>NA|NA|TRBJ2-3|TRBV12-3/TRBV12-4
TGTGCCAGCAGTTTAGAGTCCGGCCGCACAGATACGCAGTATTTT
CASSLESGRTDTQYF
>NA|many|TRBJ2-7|TRBV5-1
TGCGCCAGCAGCTTGGGGGTGTTTGCAGCGTCCTACGAGCAGTACTTC
CASSLGVFAASYEQYF